The T cell receptor beta chain under discussion was sequenced for a study of OX40 agonist ivuxolimab in advanced cancers. For the study in its entirety: Ivuxolimab was a fully human IgG2 agonistic monoclonal antibody targeting the costimulatory receptor OX40 (CD134). Intravenous ivuxolimab was administered to patients every 2 weeks at six dose levels: 0.01, 0.1, 0.3, 1.5, 3 and 10 mg/kg. Of the roughly 51 patients in dose escalation, about 20 had hepatocellular carcinoma, around 15 had melanoma, 9 had renal cell carcinoma and 9 had head and neck cancer. The dose-escalation cohort was roughly 83% male with a mean age of about 60 years, ranging from about 20 to 80. Prior anti-PD-1, anti-PD-L1 or anti-CTLA-4 therapy was permitted, and checkpoint inhibitors had been received by more than 35% of dose-escalation patients. Partial responses occurred in three dose-escalation patients: two with cutaneous melanoma and one with hepatocellular carcinoma. The point of sequencing TCRbeta in the periphery was to test whether ivuxolimab changed TCR sequence diversity and drove clonal T-cell expansion. The monotherapy dose-escalation portion (N of about 49 patients) of the phase I ivuxolimab trial is reported in the paper.

Summary of the overall study and its limitations: Low levels of normalized T-cell clonal expansion were also seen in some patients who did not respond. The antigen specificity of the clonally expanded peripheral T cells was not determined. After ivuxolimab, more expanded clones were found on average in CD8+ T cells than in CD4+ T cells. At doses of 0.1 to 3.0 mg/kg, clonal expansion of both CD4+ and CD8+ blood T cells was observed from baseline to week 6. Partial responders in the 0.1-3.0 mg/kg groups had among the lowest normalized peripheral clonal expansion, especially among CD8+ T cells.

As to this clone: What this receptor recognizes is not known. No base quality values were provided; no much bigger clone lies one nucleotide off.

For sequencing of the TCRbeta CDR3 region, genomic DNA was extracted from the sorted cells. TCRbeta CDR3 regions were sequenced using the immunoSEQ Assay. TCRdb stores this immuneACCESS table with in-frame sequences only. Part of the clones is absent; in the studies checked, under half of the shortfall reflects unresolved V genes, and no reason is known for the rest. This sample is represented by around 74,000 clones; 85% to 95% of them were singletons. The ten most abundant clones make up 9.5% to 11% of the sample. The trial excluded patients who had a history of autoimmune disease or who were on systemic immunosuppression. In every dose cohort, peripheral blood was drawn for TCR sequencing at baseline, cycle 4 day 1, and cycle 7 day 1. The samples were taken from a phase I, first-in-human, multicenter, open-label dose-escalation trial of ivuxolimab. Adults with locally advanced or metastatic head and neck squamous cell, hepatocellular, melanoma or renal cell carcinoma were enrolled in the trial. Before TCR sequencing, CD4+ T cells and CD8+ T cells from peripheral blood were sorted into separate populations.

The germline V gene sets CDR1 to MRHNA and CDR2 to SNTAGT. The CDR3 spans 15 residues, from the cysteine through the phenylalanine. The DNA shown is the 45-base CDR3, in frame from base 1. The V and J ends are trimmed by 6 bases and 6 bases, leaving 21 bases between them. Specimen: CD4+ or CD8+ T cells sorted from blood, collected in a trial of the OX40 agonist ivuxolimab. This receptor was identified in an adult with an advanced solid tumor such as melanoma, head and neck, liver or kidney cancer. The receptor chain draws on TRBV6-4 and TRBJ2-7; the D gene cannot be resolved beyond TRBD1 or TRBD2, each matching 7 bases. The nucleotides are TGTGCCAGCAGCGCTTCAGGCGGCAGGGGGGGCGAGCAGTACTTC. This gives the protein CASSASGGRGGEQYF.